The 19 T cell receptor beta chains presented below share a single source sample, sequenced in a study of cytomegalovirus exposure and HLA in healthy donors. 60 Vbeta and 13 Jbeta primers were used in PCR. Generated by immunoSEQ multiplex PCR, the TCRdb table keeps only in-frame clones and is missing some. The table has under 300,000 clones, 86% seen once; the top ten hold roughly 4%. The source material was PBMCs. These receptors were obtained from a man aged 40-55 years in good health and CMV-seropositive.

The rearrangement joins TRBV6-4 to TRBJ2-1, with 11 bases identical to TRBD1. In germline, CDR1 is MRHNA, CDR2 SNTAGT. The CDR3 sequence is 14 residues long. With V trimmed by 3 bases and J by 6 bases, 1 base remained unmatched. This chain's CDR3 is CASSEGTGGNEQFF. CDR3 sequence (DNA): TGTGCCAGCAGTGAGGGGACAGGGGGCAATGAGCAGTTCTTC.

This clone was detected only once. The chain joins TRBV6-1 to TRBJ1-5, with 7 positions matching TRBD1. J lost 5 bases, V lost 6 bases, and 4 bases had no gene match. CDR3 length equals 13 residues. Looked up from germline, CDR1 is MNHNS and CDR2 is SASEGT. Here the CDR3 DNA reads TGTGCCAGCAGGGGACAGACACATCAGCCCCAGCATTTT. It yields the protein CASRGQTHQPQHF.

CDR3 amino acids: CASSAGQLQFF. The CDR3 region has the DNA TGTGCCAGCAGTGCCGGACAGCTTCAGTTCTTC. The rearrangement uses TRBV2 and TRBJ2-1, with D perhaps matching TRBD1 (6 bases). Germline lookup yields CDR1 SNHLY and CDR2 FYNNEI. V lost 4 bases and J lost 13, with 11 bases in between. CDR3 size: 11 residues. The full variable domain, rest sourced from reference TRBV2 and TRBJ2-1, is EPEVTQTPSHQVTQMGQEVILRCVPISNHLYFYWYRQILGQKVEFLVSFYNNEISEKSEIFDDQFSVERPDGSNFTLKIRSTKLEDSAMYFCASSAGQLQFFGPGTRLTVL.

V gene TRBV7-9 combines with J gene TRBJ2-7; 8 bases are shared with TRBD1. Germline CDR1 SEHNR, CDR2 FQNEAQ (reference sequence). V trimming: 8 bases; J trimming: 3 bases; junction bases outside the gene matches: 6. This CDR3 spans 13 amino acids. CDR3 DNA: TGTGCCAGCGAACCGGGACAGGTCTACGAGCAGTACTTC. The encoded protein is CASEPGQVYEQYF.

V and J are TRBV27 and TRBJ2-7; 9 positions agree with TRBD1. Trimming removed 4 bases from V and 4 bases from J; junction bases left unmatched: 8. The CDR3 covers 15 residues. Germline-derived CDR1 and CDR2 are MNHEY and SMNVEV (reference sequence). CDR3 loop: CASSSPGQGWYEQYF. CDR3 bases: TGTGCCAGCAGTTCACCGGGACAGGGATGGTACGAGCAGTACTTC.

The chain combines TRBV5-1 with TRBJ1-2, with 10 positions matching TRBD1. The CDR3 length is 16 residues. In germline, CDR1 is SGHRS, CDR2 YFSETQ. V was clipped by 4 bases and J by 4 bases; unmatched bases: 10. CDR3 residues: CASSPSPGQGIYGYTF. The CDR3 DNA sequence: TGCGCCAGCAGCCCTTCACCGGGACAGGGGATCTATGGCTACACCTTC.

This clone was picked up a small number of times. This chain uses TRBV4-1 with TRBJ1-5; TRBD1 matches 12 bases. The CDR3 consists of 18 residues. Germline assignment: CDR1 MGHRA and CDR2 YSYEKL. The V and J ends lost 3 bases and 3 bases, in that order; junction bases with no gene match: 9. For the CDR3, the DNA is TGCGCCAGCAGCCAGCCGGGGACAGGGGGCGCCTTCAATCAGCCCCAGCATTTT. Translated: CASSQPGTGGAFNQPQHF.

This rearrangement joins TRBV9 to TRBJ1-1; no definite D call. This CDR3 region has 14 residues. Trimming took 5 bases from V and 1 from J, leaving 12 bases between them. Germline V CDR1 and CDR2: SGDLS, YYNGEE. In DNA, the CDR3 is TGTGCCAGCAGAAAACTAGAGGAGAACACTGAAGCTTTCTTT. Amino acids: CASRKLEENTEAFF.

The chain joins TRBV5-1 to TRBJ2-2; D uncertain. Per the germline V gene, CDR1 is SGHRS and CDR2 is YFSETQ. This CDR3 spans 12 amino acids. Trimming pared 1 base from V and 6 bases from J, leaving 4 bases between. The CDR3: CASSLSAGELFF. In DNA form, the CDR3 reads TGCGCCAGCAGCTTGTCGGCCGGGGAGCTGTTTTTT. The whole variable domain, remainder taken from reference TRBV5-1 and TRBJ2-2, is KAGVTQTPRYLIKTRGQQVTLSCSPISGHRSVSWYQQTPGQGLQFLFEYFSETQRNKGNFPGRFSGRQFSNSRSEMNVSTLELGDSALYLCASSLSAGELFFGEGSRLTVL.

This rearrangement joins TRBV19 to TRBJ2-7, with D perhaps matching TRBD1 (7 bases). Germline V gene lookup returns CDR1 LNHDA and CDR2 SQIVND (reference sequence). Deletions cut 3 bases from V and 3 bases from J, with 12 bases between. CDR3 length equals 14 residues. The CDR3 here is CASSIRGESYEQYF. DNA for the CDR3: TGTGCCAGTAGTATCAGGGGGGAGAGCTACGAGCAGTACTTC.

The count of this clone is one. The chain has TRBV28 and TRBJ2-1, with TRBD2 matching over 10 bases. The ends lost 1 base at V and 5 bases at J; junction bases unmatched: 2. CDR1 and CDR2 (germline): MDHEN, SYDVKM. The CDR3 loop spans 15 amino acids. CDR3 residues: CASSLFSGRHNEQFF. Here the CDR3 DNA reads TGTGCCAGCAGTTTATTTAGCGGGAGGCACAATGAGCAGTTCTTC.

This chain uses TRBV5-1 with TRBJ2-3, with a tentative D call TRBD2 (5 bases). CDR3 length: 15 residues. V was trimmed by 4 bases and J by 1 base, leaving 13 bases between them. Germline CDR1 SGHRS, CDR2 YFSETQ. CDR3 loop: CASSTIASRTDTQYF. The CDR3 bases are TGCGCCAGCAGCACGATAGCGAGTCGCACAGATACGCAGTATTTT.

This chain joins TRBV27 and TRBJ1-5; 7 bases agree with TRBD1. J was trimmed by 2 bases and V by 5 bases; bases with no gene match: 6. Germline V lookup: CDR1 MNHEY, CDR2 SMNVEV (reference sequence). The CDR3 spans 15 residues. The CDR3 region is CASSPYRGGNQPQHF. The CDR3 DNA sequence: TGTGCCAGCAGTCCATACAGGGGCGGCAATCAGCCCCAGCATTTT.

V gene TRBV29-1 combines with J gene TRBJ2-3; 10 bases agree with TRBD1. The V segment lost 5 bases and the J segment 8 bases; nucleotides outside the gene matches: 10. The CDR3 spans 14 residues. The germline CDR1 and CDR2 sequences are SQVTM and ANQGSEA. Written as DNA, the CDR3 is TGCAGCGTTCGGGACAGGGGTTCAGCGGGTACGCAGTATTTT. Translated, it gives CSVRDRGSAGTQYF.

The rearrangement links TRBV7-2 to TRBJ2-7; the D is unclear. The V gene's germline CDR1 is SGHTA and CDR2 FQGNSA. The length of the CDR3 is 13 residues. Trimming shortened V by 0 bases and J by 7 bases, and 10 bases separated the two germline ends. The CDR3 DNA sequence: TGTGCCAGCAGCTTAGCGTCCCCCCTAGAGCAGTACTTC. Translating gives CASSLASPLEQYF.

The chain joins TRBV5-6 to TRBJ2-3, with D perhaps TRBD2 (6 bases). This CDR3 has 13 amino acids. V lost 1 base to trimming and J lost 6 bases, with 9 bases between them. Germline CDR1 SGHDT, CDR2 YYEEEE. CDR3 protein: CASSLPAGDTQYF. The CDR3 coding sequence is TGTGCCAGCAGCTTGCCCGCGGGGGATACGCAGTATTTT.

The chain links TRBV4-1 to TRBJ2-3; 7 nucleotides match TRBD2. This CDR3 contains 15 residues. The trim removed 4 bases at V and 2 bases at J, leaving 6 bases unmatched. Looked up from germline, CDR1 is MGHRA and CDR2 is YSYEKL. CDR3 sequence reads: CASSLDSGYTDTQYF. CDR3 in DNA: TGCGCCAGCAGCCTGGATAGCGGGTACACAGATACGCAGTATTTT.

The rearrangement links TRBV7-9 to TRBJ2-7, with unresolved D. Trimming took 1 base from V and 3 from J, leaving 10 bases between them. CDR1 is SEHNR and CDR2 is FQNEAQ in the germline V gene (reference sequence). The CDR3 loop spans 14 amino acids. CDR3 region: CASSLGGTVYEQYF. The CDR3, as DNA: TGTGCCAGCAGCTTAGGTGGCACCGTCTACGAGCAGTACTTC.

The V and J genes are TRBV7-2 and TRBJ1-5; 7 bases match TRBD1. CDR1 is SGHTA, CDR2 FQGNSA, per germline. There are 15 residues in the CDR3. V shed 4 bases, J shed 4 bases, and the junction held 7 bases outside the gene matches. CDR3 DNA: TGTGCCAGCAGCTCCGGGACAGTCGCTAATCAGCCCCAGCATTTT. Its protein product is CASSSGTVANQPQHF.